This T cell receptor (beta chain) was obtained from a study of CD8 T cells in Susac syndrome. Background on the study: Clinical remission applied to under 10 sequenced Susac syndrome patients, and roughly six had active disease. Study results and limitations: Within total CD8+ repertoires, roughly 17 Susac-specific public clones were found, and within CD8+ TEMRA repertoires, five.

Concerning this clonotype itself: The antigen is unknown.

The CDR3 contains 15 residues. Trimming removed 4 bases from V and 5 bases from J; junction bases left unmatched: 12. Germline-derived CDR1 and CDR2 are SGHDT and YYEEEE. cDNA came from approximately 0.5 to 1 ug RNA primed by random hexamers. Amplification of TCR beta CDR3 used immunoSEQ multiplex PCR across 54 Vbeta and 13 Jbeta. TCRdb re-called the immunoSEQ multiplex PCR reads with MiXCR, one entry per CDR3 protein. The sample includes 100,000 to 150,000 distinct CDR3 sequences, around 94% seen only once; the top ten take approximately 0.2%. This clonotype originated in a human donor with Susac syndrome. Sequencing used CD8+ T cells from PBMCs. This rearrangement joins TRBV5-6 to TRBJ2-7, with 7 bases aligning to TRBD1. The CDR3 is CASSVGGQLRNEQYF. In DNA, the CDR3 is TGTGCCAGCAGCGTTGGGGGACAGTTGCGAAACGAGCAGTACTTC.